This T cell receptor beta chain was identified during a study of post-analysis software for immune sequencing data. V was shortened by 4 bases and J by 0 bases, with 14 bases between the two germline ends. The germline CDR1 and CDR2 sequences are SGHTA and FQGNSA. The CDR3 runs 16 residues. Incorporated into the TCR beta cDNA libraries were unique molecular identifiers, which served to reduce PCR and sequencing biases. T cells numbering roughly 0.9 to 11 million gave rise to around 500,000 cDNA molecules. A single record per CDR3 protein comes from TCRdb applying MiXCR to the PCR reads. The sample has over 700,000 distinct CDR3 sequences; 30% are singletons. General study findings and limits: Multiple sclerosis was associated with a significant reduction in normalized Chao1 diversity relative to controls. Relative to controls, patients had roughly five TRBV segments at higher frequency, with TRBV5-6, TRBV5-1 and TRBV20-1 among these.

In the case of this clonotype: Its cognate antigen is unknown.

The sequencing sample was made of blood. This rearrangement joins TRBV7-2 to TRBJ2-3; D is ambiguous. The TCR was taken from a girl under 18 with multiple sclerosis. The CDR3 region is CASSSGGRWSTDTQYF. The CDR3 nucleotides are TGTGCCAGCAGCTCCGGTGGGCGGTGGAGCACAGATACGCAGTATTTT. Full variable domain (missing parts from reference TRBV7-2 and TRBJ2-3): GAGVSQSPSNKVTEKGKDVELRCDPISGHTALYWYRQSLGQGLEFLIYFQGNSAPDKSGLPSDRFSAERTGGSVSTLTIQRTQQEDSAVYLCASSSGGRWSTDTQYFGPGTRLTVL.